According to its frequency, the clone carrying this TCR beta chain is medium-sized. The antigen remains unidentified. The data are from a study of CXCR3-negative and CXCR3-positive naive CD8 T cells. Study-level findings and limits: Memory CD8+ cells showed much lower diversity, while both naive subsets displayed comparably high diversity. Naive subsets did not differ in surface CD5, and TRB CDR3 properties served to infer TCR strength. Cryopreserved cells showed partially decreased CXCR3 expression, and most assays used fresh PBMCs.

5' RACE with UMI labels generated the TRB cDNA libraries. For each CDR3 protein, TCRdb gives one entry from its re-call of the 5' RACE reads, without DNA. The table lists over 8,000 distinct CDR3 sequences. Sample: naive CXCR3- CD8+ T cells from blood. Subset of the sample: CD45RO-CCR7+CD27+CD95- naive CD8+ T cells lacking CXCR3 (TNR3-). The TCR was taken from a human donor in good health. Some clones in this sample may be carry-over from other donors' samples.

The chain's CDR3 is CSVDRPKETQYF. This chain uses TRBV29-1 with TRBJ2-5; no DNA is available, so the TRBD1 call from TCRdb remains unchecked. This CDR3 has 12 amino acids. The germline V gene encodes CDR1 SQVTM and CDR2 ANQGSEA.